This TCR beta chain was identified during a study of T cell responses to AZD1222 COVID-19 vaccine. Across the study: Combined were second doses at about 4 or about 12 weeks. Study results and limitations: The sample set comprised mostly white British donors with more females, and clonal diversity was possibly underestimated.

Worth noting for this clone: What it binds is unknown. Other DNA variants within this sample encode the same CDR3.

The CDR3 has 19 residues. Trimming took off 5 bases at V and 1 base at J, with 25 bases between the two ends. Per germline, CDR1 SGHTA and CDR2 FQGNSA. Profiled with immunoSEQ multiplex PCR; TCRdb holds only in-frame clones, not every one. The table includes more than 85,000 clones, roughly 87% detected once. The receptor was derived from an adult in good health. J is TRBJ2-3 and V is TRBV7-2; D might be TRBD2 (6 bases). The material sequenced was peripheral blood, taken on day 0 of AZD1222 vaccination. CDR3 region: CASSATSWGVLGGTDTQYF. CDR3 DNA sequence: TGTGCCAGCAGCGCGACTAGTTGGGGGGTGCTGGGTGGCACAGATACGCAGTATTTT.